This T cell receptor (beta chain) was recorded in a study of CD8 T cells in Susac syndrome. It was with random hexamers that roughly 0.45 to 1 ug RNA was reverse transcribed. Amplification of TCR beta CDR3 across 54 Vbeta and 13 Jbeta was performed with immunoSEQ multiplex PCR. TCRdb used MiXCR to reprocess the immunoSEQ multiplex PCR reads, holding one entry per CDR3 protein. The repertoire holds 160,000 or so distinct CDR3 sequences, 90% to 95% seen once, with 0.12% in the top ten. The CDR3 sequence is 14 residues long. V lost 1 base, J lost 7 bases, and 12 bases lay in between. Per the germline V gene, CDR1 is MNHEY and CDR2 is SVGAGI. Sequencing of TCR beta covered CD8+ and CD4+ T cells obtained from blood.

This TCR was recovered from a human donor with Susac syndrome. The chain couples TRBV6-5 to TRBJ2-3; D uncertain. Sequencing was done on a sample of CD4+ T cells from PBMCs. The CDR3 reads CASSYFNSFHTQYF. DNA for the CDR3: TGTGCCAGCAGTTACTTCAACTCTTTTCATACGCAGTATTTT.